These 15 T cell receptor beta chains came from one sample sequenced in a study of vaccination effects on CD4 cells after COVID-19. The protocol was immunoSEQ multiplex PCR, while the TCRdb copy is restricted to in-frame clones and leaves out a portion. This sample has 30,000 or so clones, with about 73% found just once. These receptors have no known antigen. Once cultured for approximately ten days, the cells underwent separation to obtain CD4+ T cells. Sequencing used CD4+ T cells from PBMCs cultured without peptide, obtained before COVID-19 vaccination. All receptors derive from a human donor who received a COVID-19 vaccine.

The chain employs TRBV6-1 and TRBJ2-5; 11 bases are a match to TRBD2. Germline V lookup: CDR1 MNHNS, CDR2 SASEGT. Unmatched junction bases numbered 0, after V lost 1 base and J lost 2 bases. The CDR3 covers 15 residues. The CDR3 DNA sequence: TGTGCCAGCAGTGAAGTAGCGGGGGGGCAAGAGACCCAGTACTTC. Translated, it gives CASSEVAGGQETQYF.

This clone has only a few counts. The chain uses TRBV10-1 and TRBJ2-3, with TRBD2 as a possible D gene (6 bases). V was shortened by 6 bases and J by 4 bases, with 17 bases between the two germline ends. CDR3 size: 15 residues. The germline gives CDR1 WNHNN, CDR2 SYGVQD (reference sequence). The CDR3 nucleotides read TGCGCCAGCAGCAAGGGAGGAATCACAGCAGATACGCAGTATTTT. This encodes CASSKGGITADTQYF.

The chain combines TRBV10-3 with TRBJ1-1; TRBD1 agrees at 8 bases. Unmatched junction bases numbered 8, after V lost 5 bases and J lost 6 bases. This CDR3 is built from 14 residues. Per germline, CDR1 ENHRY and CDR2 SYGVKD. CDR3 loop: CAISSGQGGAEAFF. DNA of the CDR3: TGTGCCATCAGTTCCGGACAGGGTGGTGCTGAAGCTTTCTTT.

The CDR3 DNA sequence: TGCGCCAGCAGCTCGACTAGCGGGGGGGCCGGGTTGGAGACCCAGTACTTC. This sequence encodes CASSSTSGGAGLETQYF. The chain recombines TRBV5-1 with TRBJ2-5; 14 positions match TRBD2. Germline V lookup: CDR1 SGHRS, CDR2 YFSETQ. The CDR3 has 17 amino acids. With V trimmed by 3 bases and J by 5 bases, 9 bases remained unmatched.

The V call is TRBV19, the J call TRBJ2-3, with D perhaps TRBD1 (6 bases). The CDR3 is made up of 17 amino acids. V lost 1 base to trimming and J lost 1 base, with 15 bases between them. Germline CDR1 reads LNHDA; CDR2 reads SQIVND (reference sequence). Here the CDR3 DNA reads TGTGCCAGTAGTATAGTTGCGGCAGGGGCCGGCACAGATACGCAGTATTTT. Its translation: CASSIVAAGAGTDTQYF. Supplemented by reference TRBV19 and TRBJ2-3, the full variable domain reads DGGITQSPKYLFRKEGQNVTLSCEQNLNHDAMYWYRQDPGQGLRLIYYSQIVNDFQKGDIAEGYSVSREKKESFPLTVTSAQKNPTAFYLCASSIVAAGAGTDTQYFGPGTRLTVL.

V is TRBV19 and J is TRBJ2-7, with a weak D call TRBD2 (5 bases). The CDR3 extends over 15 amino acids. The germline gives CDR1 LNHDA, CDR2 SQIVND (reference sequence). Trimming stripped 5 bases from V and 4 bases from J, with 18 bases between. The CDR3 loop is CASSPHRTGRYEQYF. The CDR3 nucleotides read TGTGCCAGTAGTCCGCATCGGACTGGGAGATACGAGCAGTACTTC.

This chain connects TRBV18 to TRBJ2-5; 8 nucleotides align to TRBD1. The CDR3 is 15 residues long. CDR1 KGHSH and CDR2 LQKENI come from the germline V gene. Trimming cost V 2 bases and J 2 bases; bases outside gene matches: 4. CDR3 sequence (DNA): TGTGCCAGCTCACCAAAAACAGGGGGACAAGAGACCCAGTACTTC. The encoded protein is CASSPKTGGQETQYF.

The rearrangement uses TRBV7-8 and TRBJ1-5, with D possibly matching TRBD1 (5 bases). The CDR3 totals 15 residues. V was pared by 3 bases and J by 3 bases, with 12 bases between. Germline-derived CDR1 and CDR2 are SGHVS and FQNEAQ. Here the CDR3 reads CASSLGPPLNQPQHF. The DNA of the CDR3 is TGTGCCAGCAGCTTGGGGCCTCCCCTCAATCAGCCCCAGCATTTT.

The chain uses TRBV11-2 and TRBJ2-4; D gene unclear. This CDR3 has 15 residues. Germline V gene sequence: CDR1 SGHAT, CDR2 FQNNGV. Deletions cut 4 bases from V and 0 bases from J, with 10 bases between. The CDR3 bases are TGTGCCAGCAGCTCTACGTCGGTAGCCAAAAACATTCAGTACTTC. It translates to CASSSTSVAKNIQYF.

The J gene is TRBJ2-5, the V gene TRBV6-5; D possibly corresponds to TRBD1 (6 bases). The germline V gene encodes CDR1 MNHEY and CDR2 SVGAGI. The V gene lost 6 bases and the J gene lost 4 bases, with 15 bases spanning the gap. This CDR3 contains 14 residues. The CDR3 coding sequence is TGTGCCAGCAGCTTAGACAGGTCGAGAGAGACCCAGTACTTC. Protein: CASSLDRSRETQYF.

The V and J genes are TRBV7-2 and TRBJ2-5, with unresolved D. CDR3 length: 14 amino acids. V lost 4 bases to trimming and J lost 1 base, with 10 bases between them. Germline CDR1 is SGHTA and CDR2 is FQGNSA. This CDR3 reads CASSSVWGQETQYF. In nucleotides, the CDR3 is TGTGCCAGCAGCTCAGTTTGGGGCCAAGAGACCCAGTACTTC.

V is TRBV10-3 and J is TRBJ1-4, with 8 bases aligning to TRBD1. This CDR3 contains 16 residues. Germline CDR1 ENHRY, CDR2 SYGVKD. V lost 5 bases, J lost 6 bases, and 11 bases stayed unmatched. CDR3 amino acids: CAISNFPSGGDEKLFF. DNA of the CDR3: TGTGCCATCAGTAACTTCCCTTCAGGGGGCGATGAAAAACTGTTTTTT.

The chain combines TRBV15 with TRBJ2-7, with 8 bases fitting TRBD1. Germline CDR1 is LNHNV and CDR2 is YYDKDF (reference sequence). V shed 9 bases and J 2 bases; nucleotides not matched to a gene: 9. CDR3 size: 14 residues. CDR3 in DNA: TGTGCCACTAGAACAGGGGGTGCCCCCTACGAGCAGTACTTC. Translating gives CATRTGGAPYEQYF.

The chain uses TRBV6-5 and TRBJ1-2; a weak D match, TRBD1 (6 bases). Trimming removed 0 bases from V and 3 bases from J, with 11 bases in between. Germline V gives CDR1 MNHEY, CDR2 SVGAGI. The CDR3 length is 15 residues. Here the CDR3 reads CASSYSWTEHYGYTF. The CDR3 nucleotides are TGTGCCAGCAGTTACTCCTGGACAGAACACTATGGCTACACCTTC.

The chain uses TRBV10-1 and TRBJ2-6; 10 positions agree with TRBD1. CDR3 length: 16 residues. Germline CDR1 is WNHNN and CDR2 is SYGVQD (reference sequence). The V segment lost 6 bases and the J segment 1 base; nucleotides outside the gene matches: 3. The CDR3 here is CASSPGQGSGANVLTF. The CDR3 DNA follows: TGCGCCAGCAGCCCGGGACAGGGGTCTGGGGCCAACGTCCTGACTTTC.